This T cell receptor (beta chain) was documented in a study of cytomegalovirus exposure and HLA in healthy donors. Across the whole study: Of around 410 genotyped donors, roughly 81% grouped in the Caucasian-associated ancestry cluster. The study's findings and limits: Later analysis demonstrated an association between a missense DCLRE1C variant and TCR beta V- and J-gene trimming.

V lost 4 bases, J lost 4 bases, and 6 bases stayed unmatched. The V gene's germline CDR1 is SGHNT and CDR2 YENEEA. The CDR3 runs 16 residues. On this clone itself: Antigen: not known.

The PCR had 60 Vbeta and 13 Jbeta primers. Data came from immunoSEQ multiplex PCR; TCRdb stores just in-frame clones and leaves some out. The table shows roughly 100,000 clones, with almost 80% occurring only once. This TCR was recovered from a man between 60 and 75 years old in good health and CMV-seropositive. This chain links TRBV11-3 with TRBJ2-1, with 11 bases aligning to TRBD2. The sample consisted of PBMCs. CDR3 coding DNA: TGTGCCAGCAGCTCCTCGACTAGCGGGGAATACAATGAGCAGTTCTTC. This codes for CASSSSTSGEYNEQFF.